This TCR beta chain was recovered during a study of blood T cell repertoires in COVID-19. The V gene lost 10 bases and the J gene lost 2 bases, with 14 bases spanning the gap. CDR3 length equals 13 residues. Germline V gives CDR1 LGHNT, CDR2 FRNRAP. Method: immunoSEQ multiplex PCR; TCRdb's copy keeps in-frame clones and lacks some. Among 91,000 or so clones listed, around nine tenths were seen once. The chain carries TRBV12-5 and TRBJ2-5; D is perhaps TRBD2 (5 bases). The material sequenced was peripheral blood. The sequence was obtained from a human donor in a cohort sampled during active COVID-19. The CDR3 loop is CAMRETSQETQYF. CDR3 nucleotides: TGTGCTATGAGGGAGACGTCACAAGAGACCCAGTACTTC. Filled out from reference TRBV12-5 and TRBJ2-5, the complete variable domain reads DARVTQTPRHKVTEMGQEVTMRCQPILGHNTVFWYRQTMMQGLELLAYFRNRAPLDDSGMPKDRFSAEMPDATLATLKIQPSEPRDSAVYFCAMRETSQETQYFGPGTRLLVL.